Listed below are T cell receptor beta chains from one sample, sequenced in a study of blood T cell repertoires in COVID-19. TCRdb keeps only in-frame clones here, not all; method: immunoSEQ multiplex PCR. The sample includes 130,000 or so clones, 85% to 90% of them seen just once. The sample consisted of peripheral blood. Source of these receptors: a woman aged 55-70 years with acute or convalescent COVID-19. The CDR3 runs from the conserved cysteine through the conserved F or W. The D gene is left open where the match is weak. For some rows the clone size is stated as once, few or many, or as a class when expanded; others skip it.

>TRBJ2-3|TRBV9|TRBD2|once
CASSKLAGTSDTQYF
TGTGCCAGCAGCAAACTAGCGGGGACATCAGATACGCAGTATTTT
>TRBJ1-2|TRBV6-2/TRBV6-3|TRBD1|-
CASSRGTAYGYTF
TGTGCCAGCAGTCGAGGGACAGCGTATGGCTACACCTTC
>TRBJ1-1|TRBV24-1|-|-
CATSDLGGLNTEAFF
TGTGCCACCAGTGATTTGGGGGGCCTGAACACTGAAGCTTTCTTT
>TRBJ2-5|TRBV6-2/TRBV6-3|-|few
CASSHGETQYF
TGTGCCAGCAGTCACGGGGAGACCCAGTACTTC
>TRBJ2-2|TRBV9|-|-
CASSVGPDTGELFF
TGTGCCAGCAGCGTAGGCCCGGACACCGGGGAGCTGTTTTTT
>TRBJ1-6|TRBV3-1/TRBV3-2|-|-
CASSQGTLNSPLHF
TGTGCCAGCAGCCAAGGGACACTCAATTCACCCCTCCACTTT
>TRBJ2-1|TRBV28|-|once
CASSSAGSYNEQFF
TGTGCCAGCAGTTCGGCAGGATCCTACAATGAGCAGTTCTTC
>TRBJ2-3|TRBV5-4|-|-
CASSLGGQWADTQYF
TGTGCCAGCAGCTTGGGAGGACAGTGGGCCGATACGCAGTATTTT
>TRBJ2-5|TRBV10-3|-|-
CAIRRHSQETQYF
TGTGCCATCAGAAGACACAGCCAAGAGACCCAGTACTTC
>TRBJ1-1|TRBV6-1|-|-
CASSEVRGGGTEAFF
TGTGCCAGCAGTGAAGTTAGGGGGGGAGGCACTGAAGCTTTCTTT
>TRBJ2-3|TRBV7-3|-|once
CASSLGGQTDTQYF
TGTGCCAGCAGCTTAGGGGGCCAGACAGATACGCAGTATTTT
>TRBJ1-1|TRBV5-4|-|-
CASSLAGSNTEAFF
TGTGCCAGCAGCTTGGCGGGGTCGAACACTGAAGCTTTCTTT
>TRBJ2-3|TRBV18|TRBD2|-
CASSPVSGGAFDTQYF
TGTGCCAGCTCACCAGTTAGCGGGGGGGCCTTCGATACGCAGTATTTT
>TRBJ2-1|TRBV4-1|-|-
CASSQVREQFF
TGCGCCAGCAGCCAAGTACGGGAGCAGTTCTTC
>TRBJ2-2|TRBV2|TRBD1|few
CASRDREHLNTGELFF
TGTGCCAGCCGGGACAGGGAACATTTAAACACCGGGGAGCTGTTTTTT
>TRBJ2-3|TRBV7-9|-|-
CASSEASTDTQYF
TGTGCCAGCAGCGAGGCTAGCACAGATACGCAGTATTTT
>TRBJ1-1|TRBV12-3/TRBV12-4|-|-
CASSSNRLGKAFF
TGTGCCAGCAGCTCCAACAGGCTTGGCAAAGCTTTCTTT
>TRBJ1-6|TRBV6-5|-|-
CASKDSPNSPLHF
TGTGCCAGCAAGGACAGTCCAAATTCACCCCTCCACTTT
>TRBJ1-2|TRBV6-5|-|-
CASREGPNNYGYTF
TGTGCCAGCAGAGAGGGCCCTAATAACTATGGCTACACCTTC
>TRBJ2-2|TRBV28|TRBD2|-
CASSLSSGPANTGELFF
TGTGCCAGCAGTTTAAGTAGCGGGCCAGCGAACACCGGGGAGCTGTTTTTT
>TRBJ1-2|TRBV12-3/TRBV12-4|-|few
CASSLVQGSGYTF
TGTGCCAGCAGTTTGGTACAGGGAAGTGGCTACACCTTC
>TRBJ2-5|TRBV12-3/TRBV12-4|-|-
CASSRLQETQYF
TGTGCCAGCAGTCGACTACAAGAGACCCAGTACTTC
>TRBJ1-2|TRBV19|TRBD1|once
CASSRRDRGQSGYTF
TGTGCCAGTAGTAGACGGGATAGGGGGCAAAGTGGCTACACCTTC
>TRBJ1-2|TRBV19|-|-
CASRLWQGKGYTF
TGTGCCAGCCGTCTGTGGCAGGGAAAAGGCTACACCTTC
>TRBJ1-1|TRBV15|-|-
CATSRGVGGEAAFF
TGTGCCACCAGCAGAGGCGTTGGGGGCGAGGCGGCTTTCTTT
>TRBJ2-2|TRBV30|-|-
CAWRIDRRNTGELFF
TGTGCCTGGAGAATTGACAGGAGGAACACCGGGGAGCTGTTTTTT
>TRBJ2-7|TRBV15|TRBD1|-
CATSGEAARGTYEQYF
TGTGCCACCAGCGGAGAGGCGGCCAGGGGGACCTACGAGCAGTACTTC
>TRBJ2-2|TRBV28|-|once
CASSLNTGELFF
TGTGCCAGCAGCCTAAACACCGGGGAGCTGTTTTTT
>TRBJ2-3|TRBV5-4|-|-
CASSPSGQGAAGGPGYTQYF
TGTGCCAGCAGCCCCTCCGGACAGGGCGCTGCGGGGGGGCCCGGGTATACGCAGTATTTT
>TRBJ2-7|TRBV10-3|TRBD2|-
CAIRPPSGAFYEQYF
TGTGCCATTCGCCCCCCTAGCGGGGCATTCTACGAGCAGTACTTC
>TRBJ2-1|TRBV3-1/TRBV3-2|-|-
CASSQANFRGEQFF
TGTGCCAGCAGCCAAGCTAACTTTCGAGGTGAGCAGTTCTTC